The clone carrying this TCR beta chain has at least ten counts. Through Arm-PCR of CDR3 regions and iRepertoire HTBI primers, TCR beta libraries were built. TCRdb redid the calling of the multiplex PCR reads with MiXCR, one entry per CDR3 protein. Among over 350,000 distinct CDR3 sequences listed, 11% to 15% were seen once. These data belong to a study of regulatory T cells in long-lasting Graves disease. As for time point: newly diagnosed GD, antithyroid drugs for less than 3 months. There was RNA extracted from PBMCs, and the TCR library was made from it. Graves' disease diagnosis followed American Thyroid Association guidelines. The germline CDR1 and CDR2 sequences are MNHNS and SASEGT. Trimming stripped 6 bases from V and 5 bases from J, with 6 bases between. This CDR3 is built from 11 residues. The same sample was also studied in work on T cells in Graves' hyperthyroidism and ophthalmopathy.

V usage is TRBV6-1 and J usage is TRBJ2-3; D gene ambiguous. This clonotype originated in a woman aged 45-59 years with Graves disease. This specimen consisted of peripheral blood mononuclear cells (PBMCs), obtained at new diagnosis, from a patient treated with antithyroid drugs. The CDR3 is CASRELDTQYF. As DNA, the CDR3 is TGTGCCAGCAGGGAATTAGATACGCAGTATTTT.